A selection of T cell receptor beta chains follows, all from one sample in a study of CD8+CD57+ T cells in acquired aplastic anemia. TCRdb called the reads again in MiXCR, with one record for every CDR3 protein. The table has about 190,000 distinct CDR3 sequences, about three fifths seen once. Sequencing used sorted CD4+, CD8+, or CD8+CD57+ T cells (not recorded which) from PBMCs. The source is a human donor with severe aplastic anemia or a healthy control (not recorded which). Each CDR3 is given with its conserved first and last residue. The order of the fields is J gene, V gene, clone size, D gene, CDR3 DNA, CDR3 protein. A D gene is named only where the DNA matches it firmly. Clone size, where shown, is once, few, many, or a class for clones that have expanded.

J gene: TRBJ1-6
V gene: TRBV19
clone size: -
D gene: -
CDR3 DNA: TGTGCCAGTAGTATCGACGCAGTGGGAGATAATTCACCCCTCCACTTT
CDR3 protein: CASSIDAVGDNSPLHF

J gene: TRBJ2-7
V gene: TRBV19
clone size: -
D gene: TRBD2
CDR3 DNA: TGTGCCAGTAGTACAGGGGGACTAGCGGCCCCCTACGAGCAGTACTTC
CDR3 protein: CASSTGGLAAPYEQYF

J gene: TRBJ2-5
V gene: TRBV10-3
clone size: few
D gene: -
CDR3 DNA: TGTGCCATCAGTGAGTCGGGGGGAACGGGAGAGACCCAGTACTTC
CDR3 protein: CAISESGGTGETQYF

J gene: TRBJ2-3
V gene: TRBV29-1
clone size: once
D gene: TRBD2
CDR3 DNA: TGCAGCATCGAAAGTAGCGGGGTTTCAGATACGCAGTATTTT
CDR3 protein: CSIESSGVSDTQYF

J gene: TRBJ2-5
V gene: TRBV24-1
clone size: -
D gene: TRBD1
CDR3 DNA: TGTGCCACCAGTGACCGTAGACAGGGGGAGACCCAGTACTTC
CDR3 protein: CATSDRRQGETQYF

J gene: TRBJ2-7
V gene: TRBV10-3
clone size: -
D gene: -
CDR3 DNA: TGTGCCATCAGTACAGGGATTCCCCTTTACGAGCAGTACTTC
CDR3 protein: CAISTGIPLYEQYF

J gene: TRBJ2-7
V gene: TRBV7-2
clone size: -
D gene: TRBD1
CDR3 DNA: TGTGCCAGCAGTCTCATCCGGACAGGGGGCTTCTCCTACGAGCAGTACTTC
CDR3 protein: CASSLIRTGGFSYEQYF

J gene: TRBJ1-1
V gene: TRBV25-1
clone size: -
D gene: -
CDR3 DNA: TGTGCCAGCAGGACCGACCAAACAGGACAGCTTGAAGCTTTCTTT
CDR3 protein: CASRTDQTGQLEAFF

J gene: TRBJ2-7
V gene: TRBV7-9
clone size: -
D gene: TRBD1
CDR3 DNA: TGTGCCAGCAGCTTACTGACAGGGAACTCCTACGAGCAGTACTTC
CDR3 protein: CASSLLTGNSYEQYF

J gene: TRBJ2-3
V gene: TRBV9
clone size: -
D gene: TRBD1
CDR3 DNA: TGTGCCAGCAGCGTCGGGACAGGGTGGACAGATACGCAGTATTTT
CDR3 protein: CASSVGTGWTDTQYF

J gene: TRBJ2-5
V gene: TRBV20-1
clone size: few
D gene: -
CDR3 DNA: TGCAGTGCCGGATGGGGACAAGAGACCCAGTACTTC
CDR3 protein: CSAGWGQETQYF

J gene: TRBJ1-1
V gene: TRBV9
clone size: -
D gene: -
CDR3 DNA: TGTGCCAGCAGCGTAGGGGGGAAGGGTTACACTGAGGCTTTCTTT
CDR3 protein: CASSVGGKGYTEAFF

J gene: TRBJ2-5
V gene: TRBV10-3
clone size: -
D gene: -
CDR3 DNA: TGTGCCATCAGTGAGTCGTTAGGAAAGGGCAGGGGAGGAGAGACCCAGTACTTC
CDR3 protein: CAISESLGKGRGGETQYF

J gene: TRBJ1-2
V gene: TRBV7-2
clone size: few
D gene: -
CDR3 DNA: TGTGCCAGCAGCCTAGGGGGGTCGGGTGGCTACACCTTC
CDR3 protein: CASSLGGSGGYTF

J gene: TRBJ2-1
V gene: TRBV10-3
clone size: -
D gene: -
CDR3 DNA: TGTGCACCCGAGGCAGGTAACAATTACAATGAGCAGTTCTTC
CDR3 protein: CAPEAGNNYNEQFF

J gene: TRBJ2-2
V gene: TRBV7-9
clone size: -
D gene: -
CDR3 DNA: TGTGCCAGCAGCTTACTGTCCAGTAATGCGAACACCGGGGAGCTGTTTTTT
CDR3 protein: CASSLLSSNANTGELFF